The present T cell receptor (beta chain) was sequenced within a study of regulatory T cells in long-lasting Graves disease. This clonotype has a count of ten or more. Its antigen is unidentified. The study, taken as a whole, reports: Whereas nearly 1,000 public clonotypes were shared by new patients, persistent patients shared more, at some 3,000.

Both iRepertoire HTBI primers and Arm-PCR of CDR3 regions were used to build the TCR beta libraries. TCRdb recomputed calls from the multiplex PCR reads with MiXCR, one row per CDR3 protein. The table shows 300,000 to 400,000 distinct CDR3 sequences, with roughly a sixth occurring only once. Described time point: newly diagnosed GD, antithyroid drugs for less than 3 months. After RNA was extracted from PBMCs, the TCR library was made from it. These data were also reused for a study on T cells in Graves' hyperthyroidism and ophthalmopathy. From that report: Using the HTBI primer set, a first-round RT-PCR was run on the TCR CDR3.

The sequencing used peripheral blood mononuclear cells (PBMCs), collected at new diagnosis, from a patient treated with antithyroid drugs. This clonotype was sampled from a man in his forties with Graves disease.

CDR3 in amino acids: CSVLNTLRETQYF. As DNA, the CDR3 is TGCAGCGTTCTTAATACGCTCAGGGAGACCCAGTACTTC. The V and J genes are TRBV29-1 and TRBJ2-5; no reliable D call. The germline V and J ends were trimmed by 5 bases and 5 bases, with 15 bases remaining between them. Germline V gene sequence: CDR1 SQVTM, CDR2 ANQGSEA. CDR3 length: 13 residues.